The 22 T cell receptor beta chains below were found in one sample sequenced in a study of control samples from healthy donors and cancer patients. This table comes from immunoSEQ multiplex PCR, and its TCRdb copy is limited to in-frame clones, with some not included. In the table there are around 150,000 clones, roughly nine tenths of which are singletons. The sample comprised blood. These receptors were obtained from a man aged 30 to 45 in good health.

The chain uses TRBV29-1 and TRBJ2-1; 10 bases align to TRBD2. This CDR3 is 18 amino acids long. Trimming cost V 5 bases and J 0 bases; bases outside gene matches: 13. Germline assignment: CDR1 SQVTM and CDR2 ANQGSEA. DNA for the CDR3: TGCAGCGTTCCCCTAGCGGGGGTTACCCTTAGCTCCTACAATGAGCAGTTCTTC. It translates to CSVPLAGVTLSSYNEQFF.

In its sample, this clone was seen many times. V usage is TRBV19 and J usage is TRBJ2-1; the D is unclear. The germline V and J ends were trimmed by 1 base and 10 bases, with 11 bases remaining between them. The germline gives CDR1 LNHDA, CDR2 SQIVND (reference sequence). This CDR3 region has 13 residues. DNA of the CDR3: TGTGCCAGTAGTATAGTCTCCGGCGACGAGCAGTTCTTC. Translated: CASSIVSGDEQFF.

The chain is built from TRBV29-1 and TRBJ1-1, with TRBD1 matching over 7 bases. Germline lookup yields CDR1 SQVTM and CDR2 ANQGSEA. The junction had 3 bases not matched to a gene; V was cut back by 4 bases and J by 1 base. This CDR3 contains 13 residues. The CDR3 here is CSVGYRGNTEAFF. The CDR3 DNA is TGCAGCGTTGGGTACAGGGGGAACACTGAAGCTTTCTTT.

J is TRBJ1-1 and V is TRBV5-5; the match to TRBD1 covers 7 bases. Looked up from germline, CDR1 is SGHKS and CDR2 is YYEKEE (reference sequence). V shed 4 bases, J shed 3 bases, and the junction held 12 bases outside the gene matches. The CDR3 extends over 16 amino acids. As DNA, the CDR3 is TGTGCCAGCAGCCCTGCACCGGGACAGCTGCACACTGAAGCTTTCTTT. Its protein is CASSPAPGQLHTEAFF.

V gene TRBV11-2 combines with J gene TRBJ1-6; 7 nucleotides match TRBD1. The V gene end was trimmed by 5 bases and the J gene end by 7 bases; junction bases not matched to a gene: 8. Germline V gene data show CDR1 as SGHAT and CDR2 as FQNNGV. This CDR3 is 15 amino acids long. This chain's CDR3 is CASSAWGTVNSPLHF. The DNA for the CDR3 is TGTGCCAGCAGCGCCTGGGGGACAGTAAATTCACCCCTCCACTTT.

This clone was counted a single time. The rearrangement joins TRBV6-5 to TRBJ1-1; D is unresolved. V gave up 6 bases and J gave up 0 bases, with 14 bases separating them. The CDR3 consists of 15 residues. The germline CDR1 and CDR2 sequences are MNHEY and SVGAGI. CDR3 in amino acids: CASRPRRGMNTEAFF. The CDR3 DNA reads TGTGCCAGCAGGCCCCGAAGAGGGATGAACACTGAAGCTTTCTTT.

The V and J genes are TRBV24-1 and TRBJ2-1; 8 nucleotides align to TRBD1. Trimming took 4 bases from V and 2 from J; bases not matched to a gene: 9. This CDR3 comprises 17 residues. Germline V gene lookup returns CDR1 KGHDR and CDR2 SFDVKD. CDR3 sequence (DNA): TGTGCCACCAGTGAAAGAGGACAGGGAGCCCCCTACAATGAGCAGTTCTTC. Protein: CATSERGQGAPYNEQFF.

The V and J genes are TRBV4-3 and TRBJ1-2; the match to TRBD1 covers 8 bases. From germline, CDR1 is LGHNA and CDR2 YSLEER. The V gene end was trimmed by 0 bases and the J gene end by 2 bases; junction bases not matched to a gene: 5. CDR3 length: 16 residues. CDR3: CASSQDPTGANYGYTF. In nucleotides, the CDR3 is TGCGCCAGCAGCCAAGACCCGACAGGGGCGAACTATGGCTACACCTTC.

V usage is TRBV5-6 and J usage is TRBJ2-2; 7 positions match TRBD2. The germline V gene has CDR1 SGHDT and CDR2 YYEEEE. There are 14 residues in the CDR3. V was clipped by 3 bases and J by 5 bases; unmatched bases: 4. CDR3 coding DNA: TGTGCCAGCAGCTGGGACTACCAAACCGGGGAGCTGTTTTTT. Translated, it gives CASSWDYQTGELFF.

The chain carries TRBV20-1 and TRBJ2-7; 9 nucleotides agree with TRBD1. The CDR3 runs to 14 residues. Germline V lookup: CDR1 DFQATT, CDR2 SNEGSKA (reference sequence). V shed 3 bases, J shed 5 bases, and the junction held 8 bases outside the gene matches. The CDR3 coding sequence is TGCAGTGCTAGTGACCGGGACAGGGCCCACGAGCAGTACTTC. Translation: CSASDRDRAHEQYF.

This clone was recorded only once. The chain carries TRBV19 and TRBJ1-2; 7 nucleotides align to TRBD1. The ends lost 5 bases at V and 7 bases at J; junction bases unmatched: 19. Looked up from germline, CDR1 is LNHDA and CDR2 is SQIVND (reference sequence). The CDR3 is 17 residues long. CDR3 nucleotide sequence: TGTGCCAGTAGTGGGGGGACAGCAAGGATGAGAGATTCTGGCTACACCTTC. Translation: CASSGGTARMRDSGYTF.

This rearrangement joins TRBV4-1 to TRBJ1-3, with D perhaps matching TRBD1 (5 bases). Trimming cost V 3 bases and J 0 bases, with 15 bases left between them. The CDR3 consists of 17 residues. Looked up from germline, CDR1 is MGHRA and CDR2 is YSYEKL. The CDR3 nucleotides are TGCGCCAGCAGCCAGGAACGAACAGGTCCCTCTGGAAACACCATATATTTT. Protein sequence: CASSQERTGPSGNTIYF.

The CDR3 sequence is CATSGGASNQPQHF. The CDR3, as DNA: TGTGCCACCAGTGGGGGGGCTAGCAATCAGCCCCAGCATTTT. This rearrangement joins TRBV24-1 to TRBJ1-5; a weak D match, TRBD1 (6 bases). Germline V gene data show CDR1 as KGHDR and CDR2 as SFDVKD. V lost 5 bases and J 0 bases, leaving 7 bases between the germline ends. The CDR3 loop spans 14 amino acids.

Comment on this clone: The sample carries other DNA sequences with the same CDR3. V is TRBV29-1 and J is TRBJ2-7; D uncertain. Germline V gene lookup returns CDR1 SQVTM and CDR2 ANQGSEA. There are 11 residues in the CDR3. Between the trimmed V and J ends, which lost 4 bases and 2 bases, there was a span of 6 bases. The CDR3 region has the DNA TGCAGCGTTGGAGAACCCTACGAGCAGTACTTC. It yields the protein CSVGEPYEQYF.

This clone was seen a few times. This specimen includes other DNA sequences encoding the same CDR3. The CDR3 is CATSDPTSGRTGELFF. The CDR3 DNA sequence: TGTGCCACCAGTGATCCGACTAGCGGGAGGACCGGGGAGCTGTTTTTT. The rearrangement links TRBV24-1 to TRBJ2-2, with 13 positions matching TRBD2. CDR1 is KGHDR and CDR2 is SFDVKD in the germline V gene. J gave up 5 bases and V 3 bases, and 2 bases lay outside the gene matches. The CDR3 covers 16 residues.

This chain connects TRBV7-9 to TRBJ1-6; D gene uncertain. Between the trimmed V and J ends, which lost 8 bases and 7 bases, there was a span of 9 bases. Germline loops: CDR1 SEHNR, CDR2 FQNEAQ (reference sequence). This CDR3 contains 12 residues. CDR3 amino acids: CASGQANSPLHF. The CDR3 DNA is TGTGCCAGCGGGCAAGCAAATTCACCCCTCCACTTT.

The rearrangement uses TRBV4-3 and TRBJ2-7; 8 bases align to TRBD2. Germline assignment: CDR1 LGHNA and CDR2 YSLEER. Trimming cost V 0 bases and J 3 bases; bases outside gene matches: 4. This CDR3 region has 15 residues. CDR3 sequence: CASSQEREAFYEQYF. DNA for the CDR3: TGCGCCAGCAGCCAAGAGCGGGAGGCATTCTACGAGCAGTACTTC.

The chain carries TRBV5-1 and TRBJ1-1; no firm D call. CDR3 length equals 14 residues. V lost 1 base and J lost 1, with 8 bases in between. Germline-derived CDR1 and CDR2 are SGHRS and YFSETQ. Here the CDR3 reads CASSLWLGNTEAFF. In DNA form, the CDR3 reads TGCGCCAGCAGCTTGTGGTTGGGGAACACTGAAGCTTTCTTT.

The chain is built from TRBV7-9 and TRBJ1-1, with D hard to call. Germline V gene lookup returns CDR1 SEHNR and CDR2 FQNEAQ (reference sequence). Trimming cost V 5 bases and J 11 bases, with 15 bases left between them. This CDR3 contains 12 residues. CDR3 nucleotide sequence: TGTGCCAGCAGCCAAGGACTCGAACGGGCTTTCTTT. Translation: CASSQGLERAFF.

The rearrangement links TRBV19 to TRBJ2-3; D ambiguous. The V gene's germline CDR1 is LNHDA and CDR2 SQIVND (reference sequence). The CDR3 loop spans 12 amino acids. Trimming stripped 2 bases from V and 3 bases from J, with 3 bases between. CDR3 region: CASSIRTDTQYF. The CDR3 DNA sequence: TGTGCCAGTAGTATACGGACAGATACGCAGTATTTT.

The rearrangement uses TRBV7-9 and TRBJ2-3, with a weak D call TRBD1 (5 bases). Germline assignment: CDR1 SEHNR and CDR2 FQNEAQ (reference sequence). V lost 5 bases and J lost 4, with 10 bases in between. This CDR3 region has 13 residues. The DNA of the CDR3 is TGTGCCAGCAGCGGGTGGGGCGCAGATACGCAGTATTTT. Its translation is CASSGWGADTQYF.

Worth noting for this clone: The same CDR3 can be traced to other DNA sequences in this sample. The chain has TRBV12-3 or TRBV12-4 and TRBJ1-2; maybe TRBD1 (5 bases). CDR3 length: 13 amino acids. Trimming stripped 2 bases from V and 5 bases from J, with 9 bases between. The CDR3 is CASSLLGGYGYTF. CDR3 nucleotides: TGTGCCAGCAGTTTACTGGGGGGTTATGGCTACACCTTC.